Below are 20 T cell receptor beta chains sequenced from a single sample in a study of T cell repertoires in cytomegalovirus infection. Their antigens are not known. TCRdb fed the reads into MiXCR, producing one record per CDR3 protein. The table has 50,000 or so distinct CDR3 sequences, roughly 20% seen once. Sequenced material: CD8+ T cells from cultured PBMCs, taken from culture after CMV antigen stimulation. The receptors shown here come from a human donor in good health (CMV status not recorded). Some clones in this sample may be carry-over from other donors' samples.

The genes are TRBV6-6 and TRBJ2-4, with D tentatively TRBD2 (5 bases). Germline V gives CDR1 MNHNY, CDR2 SVGAGI (reference sequence). V shed 0 bases and J shed 7 bases, with 7 bases lying between them. This CDR3 has 13 residues. CDR3 nucleotides: TGTGCCAGCAGTTACTCGAGGGAGAACATTCAGTACTTC. Protein sequence: CASSYSRENIQYF.

A few counts support this clonotype. The genes are TRBV11-2 and TRBJ2-7; D remains unclear. Trimming removed 6 bases from V and 1 base from J, with 10 bases in between. The CDR3 spans 13 residues. The germline V gene encodes CDR1 SGHAT and CDR2 FQNNGV. The CDR3: CASRRLVSYEQYF. The CDR3 DNA follows: TGTGCCAGCAGACGACTTGTTTCCTACGAGCAGTACTTC. The variable domain in full, completed from reference TRBV11-2 and TRBJ2-7, reads EAGVAQSPRYKIIEKRQSVAFWCNPISGHATLYWYQQILGQGPKLLIQFQNNGVVDDSQLPKDRFSAERLKGVDSTLKIQPAKLEDSAVYLCASRRLVSYEQYFGPGTRLTVT.

This clonotype was detected a few times. V usage is TRBV12-5 and J usage is TRBJ1-1; TRBD1 matches at 7 bases. The germline CDR1 and CDR2 sequences are LGHNT and FRNRAP. After removal of 2 bases from V and 0 bases from J, the junction contained 15 bases not matched to a gene. CDR3 length: 19 residues. DNA of the CDR3: TGTGCTAGTGGTTTGACCCGAACAGGGGAGTCAGGGATGAACACTGAAGCTTTCTTT. Translating it yields CASGLTRTGESGMNTEAFF. Complete variable domain (other parts from reference TRBV12-5 and TRBJ1-1): DARVTQTPRHKVTEMGQEVTMRCQPILGHNTVFWYRQTMMQGLELLAYFRNRAPLDDSGMPKDRFSAEMPDATLATLKIQPSEPRDSAVYFCASGLTRTGESGMNTEAFFGQGTRLTVV.

This chain connects TRBV7-6 to TRBJ2-1; D ambiguous. CDR3 size: 15 residues. V lost 1 base to trimming and J lost 6 bases, with 13 bases between them. Germline V gene data show CDR1 as SGHVS and CDR2 as FNYEAQ. This CDR3 reads CASSLEVGKGNEQFF. As DNA, the CDR3 is TGTGCCAGCAGCTTAGAGGTGGGGAAGGGCAATGAGCAGTTCTTC.

The CDR3 spells CASSPPGIQPQHF. The CDR3 region has the DNA TGTGCCAGTAGCCCCCCCGGAATTCAGCCCCAGCATTTT. The V and J genes are TRBV19 and TRBJ1-5; D is unresolved. The length of the CDR3 is 13 residues. Germline V CDR1 and CDR2: LNHDA, SQIVND (reference sequence). V was trimmed by 6 bases and J by 6 bases, leaving 12 bases between them.

A few counts support this clonotype. This sequence joins TRBV5-1 and TRBJ2-2, with TRBD2 identical over 9 bases. CDR1 is SGHRS, CDR2 YFSETQ, per germline. The length of the CDR3 is 15 residues. Trimming removed 5 bases from V and 5 bases from J; junction bases left unmatched: 7. CDR3 loop: CASRGLAGGTGELFF. DNA of the CDR3: TGCGCCAGCAGGGGACTCGCGGGAGGGACCGGGGAGCTGTTTTTT.

This clonotype showed up just a few times. V usage is TRBV27 and J usage is TRBJ2-7, with 7 bases aligning to TRBD2. The trim removed 4 bases at V and 7 bases at J, leaving 7 bases unmatched. This CDR3 is built from 13 residues. The germline CDR1 and CDR2 sequences are MNHEY and SMNVEV (reference sequence). The CDR3 sequence is CASSSPGLPEQYF. CDR3 coding DNA: TGTGCCAGCAGTTCTCCGGGACTACCGGAGCAGTACTTC.

The chain recombines TRBV7-9 with TRBJ2-1; possibly TRBD2 for D (6 bases). CDR1 is SEHNR and CDR2 is FQNEAQ in the germline V gene (reference sequence). This CDR3 contains 15 residues. Between the trimmed V and J ends, which lost 3 bases and 2 bases, there was a span of 11 bases. The CDR3 sequence: CASSLDWGAYNEQFF. CDR3 in DNA: TGTGCCAGCAGCTTGGACTGGGGGGCCTACAATGAGCAGTTCTTC.

The chain links TRBV27 to TRBJ2-1, with TRBD2 matching over 8 bases. V trimming: 4 bases; J trimming: 3 bases; junction bases outside the gene matches: 2. Germline V gene lookup returns CDR1 MNHEY and CDR2 SMNVEV (reference sequence). The CDR3 length is 14 residues. The CDR3 is CASSWSGGYNEQFF. CDR3 nucleotides: TGTGCCAGCAGTTGGAGCGGGGGCTACAATGAGCAGTTCTTC.

The chain recombines TRBV5-4 with TRBJ2-3; no reliable D call. The V gene lost 4 bases and the J gene lost 3 bases, with 6 bases spanning the gap. Per germline, CDR1 SGHNT and CDR2 YYREEE (reference sequence). CDR3 length: 12 residues. The CDR3 bases are TGTGCCAGCAGCCGGGCTACAGATACGCAGTATTTT. Translation: CASSRATDTQYF.

CDR3: CASSFPGSHTGELFF. DNA for the CDR3: TGTGCCAGCAGCTTTCCTGGATCTCACACCGGGGAGCTGTTTTTT. This sequence joins TRBV7-9 and TRBJ2-2; no clear D. The CDR3 runs 15 residues. The germline CDR1 and CDR2 sequences are SEHNR and FQNEAQ (reference sequence). Trimming stripped 3 bases from V and 3 bases from J, with 11 bases between.

This rearrangement joins TRBV29-1 to TRBJ2-7; D is possibly TRBD2 (6 bases). Germline-derived CDR1 and CDR2 are SQVTM and ANQGSEA. Trimming shortened V by 3 bases and J by 0 bases, and 27 bases separated the two germline ends. The CDR3 has 19 amino acids. The CDR3 DNA reads as TGCAGCGTTGATGTCAGGGAAAACCTAATCCTGGGGGGCTCCTACGAGCAGTACTTC. Its translation is CSVDVRENLILGGSYEQYF.

This clonotype was picked up a small number of times. The chain is built from TRBV12-3 or TRBV12-4 and TRBJ2-7, with 10 bases identical to TRBD1. Trimming removed 7 bases from V and 3 bases from J; junction bases left unmatched: 6. The CDR3 has 14 residues. CDR3: CASTPRDRGYEQYF. CDR3 sequence (DNA): TGTGCCAGCACCCCCCGGGACAGGGGCTACGAGCAGTACTTC.

The V gene is TRBV19, the J gene TRBJ1-2, with a possible D match to TRBD1 (5 bases). There are 14 residues in the CDR3. The V and J ends lost 2 bases and 1 base respectively, with 8 bases between them. Looked up from germline, CDR1 is LNHDA and CDR2 is SQIVND (reference sequence). CDR3 region: CASSISGGNYGYTF. CDR3 DNA sequence: TGTGCCAGTAGTATATCGGGGGGTAACTATGGCTACACCTTC.

With respect to this clonotype: Compared with germline, one end of the junction differs, possibly owing to a read error. The rearrangement joins TRBV7-8 to TRBJ1-2; TRBD1 agrees at 8 bases. CDR3 size: 13 residues. Germline V lookup: CDR1 SGHVS, CDR2 FQNEAQ. The CDR3 nucleotides read TGTGCCAGCAGCTTAGGAGGGACAGGCCCTCCGGGTTTC. Protein: CASSLGGTGPPGF.

This clonotype occurred a few times. The chain is built from TRBV27 and TRBJ2-1; TRBD2 matches 7 bases. This CDR3 is built from 15 residues. V lost 2 bases, J lost 2 bases, and 3 bases stayed unmatched. Germline values: CDR1 MNHEY, CDR2 SMNVEV (reference sequence). CDR3 sequence: CASSLGLAAYNEQFF. The CDR3 coding sequence is TGTGCCAGCAGTTTAGGGCTAGCGGCCTACAATGAGCAGTTCTTC.

The genes are TRBV11-3 and TRBJ1-5; possibly TRBD1 for D (5 bases). CDR3 length: 18 residues. Per germline, CDR1 SGHNT and CDR2 YENEEA. V lost 5 bases and J lost 0, with 20 bases in between. In DNA form, the CDR3 reads TGTGCCAGCAGCCCTGGGACGGTACTGCGATATAGCAATCAGCCCCAGCATTTT. Amino acids: CASSPGTVLRYSNQPQHF.

This clonotype came up a few times. The chain uses TRBV7-2 and TRBJ1-1; D remains ambiguous. CDR1 is SGHTA and CDR2 is FQGNSA in the germline V gene. Trimming left V 3 bases short and J 3 bases short, with 5 bases between. The length of the CDR3 is 12 residues. The CDR3 coding sequence is TGTGCCAGCAGCTTTGTTTACACTGAAGCTTTCTTT. It codes for CASSFVYTEAFF.

This clonotype showed up just a few times. The rearrangement uses TRBV12-3 or TRBV12-4 and TRBJ2-1, with D possibly matching TRBD1 (7 bases). CDR3 length: 20 residues. V was pared by 6 bases and J by 8 bases, with 35 bases between. The CDR3 sequence: CASSPRGAQGRSGRSYEQFF. The CDR3 DNA sequence: TGTGCCAGCAGCCCCAGGGGGGCCCAGGGGCGAAGTGGGAGGAGCTATGAGCAGTTCTTC.

The chain is built from TRBV9 and TRBJ1-2; 7 bases map to TRBD1. The CDR3 is 16 residues long. With V trimmed by 3 bases and J by 2 bases, 10 bases remained unmatched. CDR1 and CDR2 (germline): SGDLS, YYNGEE. CDR3 sequence reads: CASSGSTGSRNYGYTF. The CDR3 region has the DNA TGTGCCAGCAGCGGTTCGACAGGGAGCAGGAACTATGGCTACACCTTC.